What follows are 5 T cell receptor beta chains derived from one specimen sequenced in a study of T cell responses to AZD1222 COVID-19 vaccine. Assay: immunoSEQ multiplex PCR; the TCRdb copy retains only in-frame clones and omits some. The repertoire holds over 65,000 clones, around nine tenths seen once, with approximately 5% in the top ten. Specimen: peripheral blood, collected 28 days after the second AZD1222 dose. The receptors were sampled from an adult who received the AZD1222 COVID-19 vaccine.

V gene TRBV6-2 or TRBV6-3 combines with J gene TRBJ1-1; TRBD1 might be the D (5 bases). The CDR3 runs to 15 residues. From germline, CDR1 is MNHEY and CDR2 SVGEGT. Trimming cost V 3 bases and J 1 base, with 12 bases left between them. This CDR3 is CASSYPETENTEAFF. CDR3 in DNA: TGTGCCAGCAGTTATCCCGAGACAGAGAACACTGAAGCTTTCTTT.

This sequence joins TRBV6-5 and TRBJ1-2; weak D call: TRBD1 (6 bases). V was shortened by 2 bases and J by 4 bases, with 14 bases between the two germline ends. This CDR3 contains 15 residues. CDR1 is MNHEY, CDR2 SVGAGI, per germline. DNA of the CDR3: TGTGCCAGCAGTTACAGGACAAGGGGGGCCTATGGCTACACCTTC. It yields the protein CASSYRTRGAYGYTF.

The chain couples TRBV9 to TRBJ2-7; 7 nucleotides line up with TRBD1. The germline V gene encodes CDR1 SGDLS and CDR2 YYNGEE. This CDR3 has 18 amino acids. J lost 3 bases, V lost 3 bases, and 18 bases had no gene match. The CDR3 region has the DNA TGTGCCAGCAGCGCCTCAACAGGGGTCTATCCCCTCGTCTACGAGCAGTACTTC. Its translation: CASSASTGVYPLVYEQYF.

The CDR3 region has the DNA TGCGCCAGCAGCCAAGCCTCCGGGACTAAGGTTTACGAGCAGTACGTC. This encodes CASSQASGTKVYEQYV. The chain links TRBV4-1 to TRBJ2-7; 7 bases agree with TRBD2. V lost 1 base, J lost 4 bases, and 10 bases stayed unmatched. Germline V gene data show CDR1 as MGHRA and CDR2 as YSYEKL. The CDR3 length is 16 residues.

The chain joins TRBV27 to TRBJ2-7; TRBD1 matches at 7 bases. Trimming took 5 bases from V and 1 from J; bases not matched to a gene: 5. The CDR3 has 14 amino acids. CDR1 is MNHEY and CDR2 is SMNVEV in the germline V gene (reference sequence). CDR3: CASSPGQVSYEQYF. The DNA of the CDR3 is TGTGCCAGCAGTCCCGGACAGGTGTCCTACGAGCAGTACTTC.